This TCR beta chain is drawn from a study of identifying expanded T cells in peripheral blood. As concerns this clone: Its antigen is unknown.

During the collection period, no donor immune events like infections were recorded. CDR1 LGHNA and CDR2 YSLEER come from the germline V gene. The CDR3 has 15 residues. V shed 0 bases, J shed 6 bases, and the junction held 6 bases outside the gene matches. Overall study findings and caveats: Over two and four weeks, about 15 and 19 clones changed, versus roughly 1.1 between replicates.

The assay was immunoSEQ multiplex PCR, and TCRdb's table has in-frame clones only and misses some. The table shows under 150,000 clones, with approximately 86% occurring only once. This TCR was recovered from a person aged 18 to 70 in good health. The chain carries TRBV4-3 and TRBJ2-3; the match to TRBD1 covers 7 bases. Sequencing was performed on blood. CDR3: CASSQDVGRGDTQYF. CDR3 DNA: TGCGCCAGCAGCCAAGATGTCGGCAGGGGGGATACGCAGTATTTT.